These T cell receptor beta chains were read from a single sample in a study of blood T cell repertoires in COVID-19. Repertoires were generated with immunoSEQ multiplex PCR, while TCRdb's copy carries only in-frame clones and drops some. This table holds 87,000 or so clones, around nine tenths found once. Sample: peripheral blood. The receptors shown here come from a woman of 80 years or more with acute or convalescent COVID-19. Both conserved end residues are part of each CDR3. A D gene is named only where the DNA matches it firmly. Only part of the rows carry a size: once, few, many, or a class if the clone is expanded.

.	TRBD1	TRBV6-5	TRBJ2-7	CGAKGAYEQYF	TGTGGGGCAAAGGGGGCGTACGAGCAGTACTTC
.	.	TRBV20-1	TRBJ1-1	CSASLGGQGGDTEAFF	TGCAGTGCTAGTCTTGGTGGGCAGGGAGGGGACACTGAAGCTTTCTTT
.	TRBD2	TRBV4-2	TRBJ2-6	CASSQLSGSTTGANVLTF	TGTGCCAGCAGCCAATTAAGCGGGAGTACGACTGGGGCCAACGTCCTGACTTTC
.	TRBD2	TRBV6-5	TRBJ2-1	CASSYHGTSGRAEQFF	TGTGCCAGCAGTTACCATGGGACTAGCGGGCGGGCTGAGCAGTTCTTC
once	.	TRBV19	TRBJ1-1	CASSIGGRGFF	TGTGCCAGTAGTATCGGGGGACGAGGGTTCTTT
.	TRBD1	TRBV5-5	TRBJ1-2	CASSPQDRVGYTF	TGTGCCAGCAGCCCACAGGACAGGGTTGGCTACACCTTC
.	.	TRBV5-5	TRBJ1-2	CASSLLGRQDYGYTF	TGTGCCAGCAGCTTGCTGGGTAGACAGGACTATGGCTACACCTTC
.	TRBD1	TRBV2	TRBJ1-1	CASNLGGRDTEAFF	TGTGCCAGCAACCTAGGGGGCAGGGACACTGAAGCTTTCTTT
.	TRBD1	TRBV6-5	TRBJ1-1	CASSLYRGTEAFF	TGTGCCAGCAGTTTATACAGGGGGACTGAAGCTTTCTTT
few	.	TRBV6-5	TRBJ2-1	CASSRESGTQFF	TGTGCCAGCAGTCGCGAGTCGGGTACCCAGTTCTTC
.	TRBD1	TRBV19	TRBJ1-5	CASSRRGLSQPQHF	TGTGCCAGTAGTCGCAGGGGGCTTAGTCAGCCCCAGCATTTT
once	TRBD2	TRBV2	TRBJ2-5	CASSPSGVYQETQYF	TGTGCCAGCAGCCCTAGCGGGGTGTACCAAGAGACCCAGTACTTC
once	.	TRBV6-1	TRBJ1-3	CASSEGPNTIYF	TGTGCCAGCAGTGAAGGGCCTAACACCATATATTTT
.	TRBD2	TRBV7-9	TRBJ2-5	CASSPRAAERTGGAQYF	TGTGCCAGCAGCCCCAGAGCGGCCGAAAGGACCGGGGGGGCCCAGTACTTC
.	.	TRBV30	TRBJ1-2	CAWRRGGGYGYTF	TGTGCCTGGAGGCGGGGAGGAGGCTATGGCTACACCTTC
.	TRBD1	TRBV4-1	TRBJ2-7	CASSQIRDSDYEQYF	TGCGCCAGCAGCCAGATCCGGGACAGTGATTACGAGCAGTACTTC
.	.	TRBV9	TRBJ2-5	CASSPTVQETQYF	TGTGCCAGCAGCCCTACGGTACAAGAGACCCAGTACTTC
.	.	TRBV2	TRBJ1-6	CASSLRQIFNSPLHF	TGTGCCAGCAGTCTACGACAGATTTTTAATTCACCCCTCCACTTT
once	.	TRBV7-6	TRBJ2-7	CARALLGHEQYF	TGTGCTAGGGCCCTCTTGGGGCACGAGCAGTACTTC
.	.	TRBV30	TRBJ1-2	CAWSRGRTYGYTF	TGTGCCTGGTCCCGAGGGAGAACCTATGGCTACACCTTC
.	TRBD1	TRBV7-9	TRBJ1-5	CASSLGTGEGSNQPQHF	TGTGCCAGCAGCTTAGGGACAGGGGAAGGAAGCAATCAGCCCCAGCATTTT
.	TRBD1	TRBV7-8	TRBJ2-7	CASSWGQGYEQYF	TGTGCCAGCAGCTGGGGACAGGGCTACGAGCAGTACTTC
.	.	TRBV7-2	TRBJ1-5	CASARGLYSNQPQHF	TGTGCCAGCGCCAGGGGCCTCTATAGCAATCAGCCCCAGCATTTT
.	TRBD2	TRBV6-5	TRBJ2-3	CASSPGLAGKDTQYF	TGTGCCAGCAGCCCGGGACTAGCGGGGAAAGATACGCAGTATTTT
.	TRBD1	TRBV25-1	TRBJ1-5	CASSRGGGNQPQHF	TGTGCCAGCAGTCGAGGGGGCGGCAATCAGCCCCAGCATTTT
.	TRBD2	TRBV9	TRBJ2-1	CASSAQTSGSSYNEQFF	TGTGCCAGCAGCGCGCAAACTAGCGGCTCCTCCTACAATGAGCAGTTCTTC
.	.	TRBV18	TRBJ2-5	CASSPSQKETQYF	TGTGCCAGCTCACCAAGTCAGAAAGAGACCCAGTACTTC
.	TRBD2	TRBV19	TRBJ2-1	CASVGSGGAPPDEQFF	TGTGCCAGTGTAGGTAGCGGGGGGGCCCCCCCCGATGAGCAGTTCTTC
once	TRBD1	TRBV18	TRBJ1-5	CASSPVSLTGGMNQPQHF	TGTGCCAGCTCACCCGTCTCCCTCACAGGGGGGATGAATCAGCCCCAGCATTTT
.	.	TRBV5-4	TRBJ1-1	CASSSTVYTEAFF	TGTGCCAGCAGCTCGACAGTTTACACTGAAGCTTTCTTT
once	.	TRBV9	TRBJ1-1	CASSKGGASTEAFF	TGTGCCAGCTCCAAAGGGGGGGCGTCCACTGAAGCTTTCTTT
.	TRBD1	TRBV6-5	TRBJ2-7	CASNWDRDLSYEQYF	TGTGCCAGCAACTGGGACAGGGACCTCTCCTACGAGCAGTACTTC
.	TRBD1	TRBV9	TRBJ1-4	CASSGGQGLNEKLFF	TGTGCCAGCAGCGGGGGACAGGGACTTAATGAAAAACTGTTTTTT
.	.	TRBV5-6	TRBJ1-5	CASSGRGNGNQPQHF	TGTGCCAGCAGCGGCAGGGGAAATGGCAATCAGCCCCAGCATTTT
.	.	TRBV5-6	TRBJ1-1	CASSLSGGLSSEAFF	TGTGCCAGCAGCTTGAGCGGGGGCCTATCTAGTGAAGCTTTCTTT
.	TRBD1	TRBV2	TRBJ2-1	CASSRDRGYNVGNEQFF	TGTGCCAGCAGCCGGGACAGGGGGTACAATGTGGGTAATGAGCAGTTCTTC
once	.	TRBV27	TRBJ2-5	CASFSQGKETQYF	TGTGCCAGCTTTAGCCAGGGGAAAGAGACCCAGTACTTC
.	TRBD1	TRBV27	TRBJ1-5	CASWGSGQGGFRNQPQHF	TGTGCCAGCTGGGGGTCGGGACAGGGGGGATTTCGGAATCAGCCCCAGCATTTT
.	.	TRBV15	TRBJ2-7	CATSRQGISASYEQYF	TGTGCCACCAGCAGACAGGGGATCTCGGCCTCCTACGAGCAGTACTTC
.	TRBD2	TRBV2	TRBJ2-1	CASSASGGYNEQFF	TGTGCCAGCAGTGCTAGCGGGGGCTACAATGAGCAGTTCTTC
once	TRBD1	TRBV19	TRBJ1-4	CASKQAGTGDEKLFF	TGTGCCAGTAAACAGGCCGGGACAGGGGATGAAAAACTGTTTTTT
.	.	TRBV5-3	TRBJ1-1	CARRQTPRTTEAFF	TGTGCCAGAAGACAGACACCCCGAACGACTGAAGCTTTCTTT
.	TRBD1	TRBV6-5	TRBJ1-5	CASSAGQGSNQPQHF	TGTGCCAGCAGCGCAGGACAGGGAAGCAATCAGCCCCAGCATTTT
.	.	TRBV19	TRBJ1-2	CASSTNRFSGYTF	TGTGCCAGTAGTACAAACAGGTTCTCTGGCTACACCTTC
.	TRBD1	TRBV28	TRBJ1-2	CAGGTGFLGNYGYTF	TGTGCCGGCGGGACAGGGTTTCTGGGAAACTATGGCTACACCTTC
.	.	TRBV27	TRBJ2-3	CASSSFGQTDTQYF	TGTGCCAGCAGTTCGTTCGGACAGACAGATACGCAGTATTTT
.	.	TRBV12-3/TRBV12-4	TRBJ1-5	CASSYGSNQPQHF	TGTGCCAGCAGTTACGGTAGCAATCAGCCCCAGCATTTT
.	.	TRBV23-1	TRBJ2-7	CASSRFPSPGLRRAGGVYEQYF	TGCGCCAGCAGTCGATTCCCCTCCCCGGGACTCCGGCGGGCGGGCGGGGTGTACGAGCAGTACTTC
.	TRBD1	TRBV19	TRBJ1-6	CASTDGRTGGSPLHF	TGTGCCAGTACCGATGGGCGGACAGGGGGTTCACCCCTCCACTTT
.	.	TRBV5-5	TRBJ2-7	CASSLARVTYEQYF	TGTGCCAGCAGCTTGGCCCGGGTTACCTACGAGCAGTACTTC
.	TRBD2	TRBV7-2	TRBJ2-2	CASSLQRGPRTGELFF	TGTGCCAGCAGCTTACAGCGGGGCCCGAGGACCGGGGAGCTGTTTTTT
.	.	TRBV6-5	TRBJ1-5	CASSYSEEFLNQPQHF	TGTGCCAGCAGTTACTCGGAGGAGTTCCTAAATCAGCCCCAGCATTTT
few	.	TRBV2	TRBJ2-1	CAISTASYNEQFF	TGTGCCATCTCGACAGCCAGCTACAATGAGCAGTTCTTC
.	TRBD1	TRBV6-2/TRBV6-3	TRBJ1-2	CASSRKGQLETALGYTF	TGTGCCAGCAGTCGCAAGGGACAGCTCGAAACAGCCCTGGGTTACACCTTC
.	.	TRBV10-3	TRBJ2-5	CAISESLEETQYF	TGTGCCATCAGTGAGTCTTTAGAAGAGACCCAGTACTTC
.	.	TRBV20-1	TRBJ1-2	CSASPSGDFANYGYTF	TGCAGTGCTAGTCCCAGCGGAGACTTCGCTAACTATGGCTACACCTTC